Sequencing of this TCR beta chain was carried out in a study of PD-1 blockade in classical Hodgkin lymphoma. Study findings and constraints: Repertoire difference causes, possibly disease activity or prior therapy, remain undefined.

Concerning this clone: Its antigen is unknown.

Time point here: newly diagnosed, previously untreated cHL patient sample. The study purified CD4+ T cells from thawed PBMCs using magnetic negative selection. Using immunoSEQ multiplex PCR, the repertoire was profiled, and TCRdb retains in-frame clones only, with some absent. The sample yields around 16,000 clones, approximately 86% seen once. Trimming pared 4 bases from V and 0 bases from J, leaving 13 bases between. CDR3 size: 16 residues. Germline V gene lookup returns CDR1 SEHNR and CDR2 FQNEAQ (reference sequence). This sequence was found in a human donor with classical Hodgkin lymphoma. The V gene is TRBV7-9, the J gene TRBJ1-3; D unresolved. The sample consisted of CD4+ T cells from blood. The CDR3 loop reads CASSSNKEFSGNTIYF. CDR3 in DNA: TGTGCCAGCAGCTCCAACAAAGAGTTCTCTGGAAACACCATATATTTT. Combining the CDR3 with reference TRBV7-9 and TRBJ1-3 gives the whole variable domain DTGVSQNPRHKITKRGQNVTFRCDPISEHNRLYWYRQTLGQGPEFLTYFQNEAQLEKSRLLSDRFSAERPKGSFSTLEIQRTEQGDSAMYLCASSSNKEFSGNTIYFGEGSWLTVV.